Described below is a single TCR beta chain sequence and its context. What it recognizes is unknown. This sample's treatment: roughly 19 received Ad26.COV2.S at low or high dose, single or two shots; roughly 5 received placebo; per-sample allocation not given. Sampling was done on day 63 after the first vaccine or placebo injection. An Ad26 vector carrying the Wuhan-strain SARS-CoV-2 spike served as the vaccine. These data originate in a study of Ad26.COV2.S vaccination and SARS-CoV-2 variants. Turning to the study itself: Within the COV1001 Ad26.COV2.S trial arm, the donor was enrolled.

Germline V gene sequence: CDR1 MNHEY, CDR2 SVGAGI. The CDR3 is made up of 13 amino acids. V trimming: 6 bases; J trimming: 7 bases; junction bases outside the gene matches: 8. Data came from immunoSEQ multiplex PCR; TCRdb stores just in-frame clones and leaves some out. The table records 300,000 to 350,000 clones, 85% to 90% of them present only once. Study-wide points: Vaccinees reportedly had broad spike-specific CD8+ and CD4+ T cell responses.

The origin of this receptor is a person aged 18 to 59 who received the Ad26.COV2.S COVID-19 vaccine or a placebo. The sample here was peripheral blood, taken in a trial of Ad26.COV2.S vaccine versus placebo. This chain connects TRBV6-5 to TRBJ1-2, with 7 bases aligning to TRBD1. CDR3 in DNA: TGTGCCAGCAGCCTCGAGGGGGCGTCTGGCTACACCTTC. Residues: CASSLEGASGYTF.